These T cell receptor beta chains were read from a single sample in a study of shared clonotypes between healthy human individuals. The data were produced by immunoSEQ multiplex PCR, yet TCRdb's version contains in-frame clones alone and is incomplete. The repertoire consists of 150,000 to 200,000 clones, with just under 95% occurring once and the leading ten covering 0.067%. Sample: naive CD4+ T cells sorted from blood. The receptors shown here come from a woman aged 30 to 39 in good health. Each CDR3 is given with its conserved first and last residue. A D gene is named only where the DNA matches it firmly. Not all rows give a size; the values are once, few, many and, for expanded clones, a class.

V	size	D	J	DNA	CDR3
TRBV5-6	NA	NA	TRBJ1-1	TGTGCCAGCAGCTATCAGGTTAACACTGAAGCTTTCTTT	CASSYQVNTEAFF
TRBV6-1	NA	NA	TRBJ2-1	TGTGCCAGCAGTGAACCAACACTGGGAGATGAGCAGTTCTTC	CASSEPTLGDEQFF
TRBV5-1	few	NA	TRBJ1-5	TGCGCCAGCAGCTTGGACCTTAGCCAGCCCCAGCATTTT	CASSLDLSQPQHF
TRBV28	NA	TRBD1	TRBJ1-1	TGTGCCAGCAGCAGGGACAGGCAGCAGGGGGCTTTCTTT	CASSRDRQQGAFF
TRBV6-1	NA	NA	TRBJ2-7	TGTGCCAGCAGTGAAGCTTTGTCCGTACCCTACGAGCAGTACTTC	CASSEALSVPYEQYF
TRBV7-2	NA	TRBD2	TRBJ2-7	TGTGCCAGCGACTGGACTAGCGGGAGTTACGAGCAGTACTTC	CASDWTSGSYEQYF
TRBV30	few	NA	TRBJ1-5	TGTGCCTGGGGACGGGCCAATCAGCCCCAGCATTTT	CAWGRANQPQHF
TRBV19	NA	TRBD1	TRBJ2-7	TGTGCCAGCAGCCGCCAGGGACAGGGAAGTACTTCCTACGAGCAGTACTTC	CASSRQGQGSTSYEQYF
TRBV28	NA	TRBD1	TRBJ2-7	TGTGCCAGCAGTTCTACCGGGACAGCCTCCTACGAGCAGTACTTC	CASSSTGTASYEQYF
TRBV19	NA	TRBD1	TRBJ2-7	TGTGCCAGTAGACAGGGGACCTCCTACGAGCAGTACTTC	CASRQGTSYEQYF
TRBV6-6	once	TRBD1	TRBJ1-5	TGTGCCACCTCGAGGGGGCCCGGGGGACCCCAGCATTTT	CATSRGPGGPQHF
TRBV7-3	NA	TRBD2	TRBJ2-7	TGTGCCCGGGGGGGAGGAACGACCTACGAGCAGTACTTC	CARGGGTTYEQYF
TRBV28	NA	NA	TRBJ2-7	TGTGCCAGCGGCTTCCCAGGGGAATCCTACGAGCAGTACTTC	CASGFPGESYEQYF
TRBV4-1	NA	TRBD2	TRBJ2-7	TGCGCCAGCAGCCAAGACCCCGGACTAGTTTTCTACGAGCAGTACTTC	CASSQDPGLVFYEQYF
TRBV5-1	NA	NA	TRBJ2-1	TGCGCCAGCAGCTTACGCTGGCGACACTCCTACAATGAGCAGTTCTTC	CASSLRWRHSYNEQFF
TRBV7-9	NA	TRBD1	TRBJ1-3	TGTGCCAGCAGCTCCGGACAGGGAGGGGCTGGAAACACCATATATTTT	CASSSGQGGAGNTIYF
TRBV18	NA	NA	TRBJ2-7	TGTGCCAGCTCACCACCAGGGGGTTCCTACGAGCAGTACTTC	CASSPPGGSYEQYF
TRBV28	few	NA	TRBJ2-7	TGTGCCAGCAGAGGGGACGCTAGGGTCTACGAGCAGTACTTC	CASRGDARVYEQYF
TRBV21-1	NA	NA	TRBJ2-5	TGTGCCTGGGGGGAGACCCAGTACTTC	CAWGETQYF
TRBV19	NA	NA	TRBJ2-7	TGTGCCAGTAGCAGAATGGGAGCTCTTAGCTACGAGCAGTACTTC	CASSRMGALSYEQYF
TRBV7-9	NA	TRBD2	TRBJ2-7	TGTGCCAGCAGCCGGGGGGGCTACGAGCAGTACTTC	CASSRGGYEQYF
TRBV2	NA	TRBD1	TRBJ2-3	TGTGCCAGCAGTGAAAGGGGACAGGGGGGCGGGAGGCAAGATACGCAGTATTTT	CASSERGQGGGRQDTQYF
TRBV19	NA	NA	TRBJ2-2	TGTGCCAGTAGCGGAGGGTTCACCGGGGAGCTGTTTTTT	CASSGGFTGELFF
TRBV2	NA	NA	TRBJ2-7	TGTGCCAGCAGTGAATTGGACAAGCGCTTTACCTACGAGCAGTACTTC	CASSELDKRFTYEQYF
TRBV5-4	NA	NA	TRBJ1-2	TGTGCCAGCAGCTTGGGGGCGGGCAAGAGGGGCTACACCTTC	CASSLGAGKRGYTF
TRBV6-6	NA	TRBD1	TRBJ2-7	TGTGCCAGCAGTTACGGGGCAGGGGGCTACGAGCAGTACTTC	CASSYGAGGYEQYF
TRBV29-1	NA	NA	TRBJ1-5	TGCAGCGCCGGGGGGGCTAATCAGCCCCAGCATTTT	CSAGGANQPQHF
TRBV25-1	NA	NA	TRBJ1-1	TGTGCCAGCAAGGTTGGTGGAGGCACTGAAGCTTTCTTT	CASKVGGGTEAFF
TRBV27	NA	NA	TRBJ1-2	TGTGCCAGCAGACACTATGGCTACACCTTC	CASRHYGYTF
TRBV7-2	NA	NA	TRBJ1-2	TGTGCCAGCAGCTTAGATCAGGGGACTAACTATGGCTACACCTTC	CASSLDQGTNYGYTF
TRBV28	NA	TRBD1	TRBJ2-7	TGTGCCAGCAGTTTATGGGGCAGGGGGTCCTCCTACGAGCAGTACTTC	CASSLWGRGSSYEQYF
TRBV27	NA	NA	TRBJ1-4	TGTGCCAGCAGTTGGAGGGTCAGCGGTGAAAAACTGTTTTTT	CASSWRVSGEKLFF
TRBV2	NA	TRBD1	TRBJ2-7	TGTGCCAGCAGCGCCGGACAGGGGTTCGACGAGCAGTACTTC	CASSAGQGFDEQYF
TRBV15	NA	TRBD2	TRBJ2-5	TGTGCCACCAGCTTCCGGACTAGCGGGAGTAGGGAGACCCAGTACTTC	CATSFRTSGSRETQYF
TRBV6-5	NA	TRBD1	TRBJ1-1	TGTGCCAGCAGCTCGGACAGGAGGAACACTGAAGCTTTCTTT	CASSSDRRNTEAFF
TRBV27	NA	TRBD2	TRBJ2-2	TGTGCCAGCAGCCCGACTAGCGGGAGTAACACCGGGGAGCTGTTTTTT	CASSPTSGSNTGELFF
TRBV18	NA	TRBD1	TRBJ1-4	TGTGCCAGCTCACCAGACGGGACAGGAAATGAAAAACTGTTTTTT	CASSPDGTGNEKLFF
TRBV30	once	NA	TRBJ1-1	TGTGCCTGGGCCCAGGGGAATGAAGCTTTCTTT	CAWAQGNEAFF
TRBV28	NA	TRBD1	TRBJ1-2	TGTGCCAGCAGTAGCGGTTTGGGACAGGGGGCGAGCACCTTC	CASSSGLGQGASTF
TRBV27	once	NA	TRBJ2-3	TGTGCCAGCAAATCCACAGATACGCAGTATTTT	CASKSTDTQYF
TRBV28	NA	NA	TRBJ2-5	TGTGCCAGCGTAGGCGGGGCGGGGTACCAAGAGACCCAGTACTTC	CASVGGAGYQETQYF
TRBV11-2	NA	NA	TRBJ2-6	TGTGCCAGCAGCTTAACGTACTCTGGGGCCAACGTCCTGACTTTC	CASSLTYSGANVLTF
TRBV30	NA	NA	TRBJ2-5	TGTGCCTGGAGTCAAGACCAAGAGACCCAGTACTTC	CAWSQDQETQYF
TRBV5-6	NA	NA	TRBJ2-7	TGTGCCAGCAGCTTGGACAGATCCTACGAGCAGTACTTC	CASSLDRSYEQYF
TRBV6-6	NA	TRBD1	TRBJ2-1	TGTGCCAGCAGCCTACAGGGGAATGAGCAGTTCTTC	CASSLQGNEQFF
TRBV28	once	NA	TRBJ2-7	TGTGCCAGCAGTTCCAATTACGAGCAGTACTTC	CASSSNYEQYF
TRBV7-9	NA	NA	TRBJ1-4	TGTGCCAGCAGCTTAGGACAGATTAATGAAAAACTGTTTTTT	CASSLGQINEKLFF
TRBV7-2	NA	TRBD1	TRBJ1-4	TGTGCCAGCAGCAGGGGACAGGCGTTTGAAAAACTGTTTTTT	CASSRGQAFEKLFF
TRBV5-1	NA	TRBD1	TRBJ2-7	TGCGCCAGCAGTCCGGACAGGTACGAGCAGTACTTC	CASSPDRYEQYF
TRBV28	once	TRBD1	TRBJ2-6	TGTGCCAGCAGGCACTTAGGATACAGGGGGCCAGGGGCCAACGTCCTGACTTTC	CASRHLGYRGPGANVLTF
TRBV5-1	NA	NA	TRBJ1-1	TGCGCCAGCAGCTTGTTTCAGAACACTGAAGCTTTCTTT	CASSLFQNTEAFF
TRBV5-5	NA	NA	TRBJ1-5	TGTGCCAGCAGCGAATCTACGGACTCCCAATATAGCAATCAGCCCCAGCATTTT	CASSESTDSQYSNQPQHF
TRBV7-2	NA	NA	TRBJ2-7	TGTGCCAGCAGCTCGCCGAGCTCCTACGAGCAGTACTTC	CASSSPSSYEQYF